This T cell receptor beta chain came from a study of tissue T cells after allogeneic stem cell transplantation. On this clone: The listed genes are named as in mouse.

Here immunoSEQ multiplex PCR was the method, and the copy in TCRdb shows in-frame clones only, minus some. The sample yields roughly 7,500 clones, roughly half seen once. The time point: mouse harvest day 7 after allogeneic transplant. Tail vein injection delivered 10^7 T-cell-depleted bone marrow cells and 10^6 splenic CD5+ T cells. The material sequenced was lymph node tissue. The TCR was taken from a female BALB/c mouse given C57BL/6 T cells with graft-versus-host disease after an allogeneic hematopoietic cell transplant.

CDR3 DNA (partial): TGTGCCAGCAGTCTTTTCCTGGGGGGTGCCTATGAACAGTAC. The encoded protein is CASSLFLGGAYEQY. The entire CDR3 reads CASSLFLGGAYEQYF. The J gene is TRBJ2-7, the V gene TRBV26, with 8 nucleotides matching TRBD2. The read halts 1 residue ahead of the CDR3 end, with the missing end drawn from the germline J gene. Unmatched junction bases numbered 6, after V lost 3 bases and J lost 2 bases. Germline loops: CDR1 KGHPV, CDR2 FQNQEV (reference sequence). The CDR3 is 15 amino acids.